Each of the 29 T cell receptor beta chains below was sequenced from the same sample in a study of cytomegalovirus exposure and HLA in healthy donors (dated by TCRdb to about 2017). Library method: the immunoSEQ multiplex PCR assay. For the multiplex PCR, a mixture combining 60 forward primers for TCR Vbeta segments and 13 reverse primers for TCR Jbeta segments was used. TCRdb retrieved this table from immuneACCESS and kept in-frame rearrangements only. Not all clones are present; in checked studies, unresolved V genes account for under half, and no reason is known for the remainder. This sample holds about 200,000 clones; approximately 78% were observed only once. 6.5% of the sample goes to the ten largest clones. The sequenced sample was PBMCs. The receptors shown here come from a woman aged 45 to 65 in good health and CMV-seropositive.

On this clone itself: This sample includes further DNA sequences coding for the same CDR3. The V and J genes are TRBV6-1 and TRBJ1-5; a weak D match, TRBD1 (5 bases). This CDR3 comprises 16 residues. The V gene's germline CDR1 is MNHNS and CDR2 SASEGT. V lost 3 bases, J lost 7 bases, and 19 bases lay in between. CDR3 DNA sequence: TGTGCCAGCAGTGAGAGGAGCGGAGGGGCCCGGCAGCCCCAGCATTTT. It specifies CASSERSGGARQPQHF.

The chain is built from TRBV27 and TRBJ1-2; TRBD1 matches 10 bases. J lost 8 bases, V lost 10 bases, and 13 bases had no gene match. Germline CDR1 reads MNHEY; CDR2 reads SMNVEV (reference sequence). The CDR3 is 14 residues long. CDR3 coding DNA: TGTGCCACCCTCCTCCGACAGGGGGCAGAAGGCTACACCTTC. Translated, it gives CATLLRQGAEGYTF.

The gene calls are TRBV9 and TRBJ2-2; D remains unclear. Trimming pared 0 bases from V and 1 base from J, leaving 10 bases between. This CDR3 spans 16 amino acids. The V gene's germline CDR1 is SGDLS and CDR2 YYNGEE. DNA of the CDR3: TGTGCCAGCAGCGTAGGGCCTCAGTTGAACACCGGGGAGCTGTTTTTT. Protein: CASSVGPQLNTGELFF.

The chain links TRBV7-9 to TRBJ1-2; 9 nucleotides agree with TRBD1. This CDR3 has 15 amino acids. V lost 2 bases, J lost 3 bases, and 4 bases stayed unmatched. Germline CDR1 SEHNR, CDR2 FQNEAQ (reference sequence). The CDR3 loop reads CASSLLRDRDYGYTF. The CDR3 nucleotides read TGTGCCAGCAGCTTACTCCGGGACAGGGACTATGGCTACACCTTC.

As for this clone: One end of the junction does not line up with germline, which may come from a read error. The chain is built from TRBV7-9 and TRBJ1-6; D not resolved. The CDR3 has 16 amino acids. The V gene's germline CDR1 is SEHNR and CDR2 FQNEAQ (reference sequence). The DNA for the CDR3 is TGTTCCAGCAGCTTTTTCTGGCAGTCCTATAATTCACCCCTCCACTTT. It encodes CSSSFFWQSYNSPLHF.

Concerning this clone itself: One base separates it from a far larger clone, so it is likely a read error. Within the sample, other DNA sequences also encode this same CDR3. Here the CDR3 reads CASSGDTFYEQYF. For the CDR3, the DNA is TGCGCCAGCAGCGGGGACACCTTCTACGAGCAGTACTTC. The J gene is TRBJ2-7, the V gene TRBV5-1; possibly TRBD1 for D (6 bases). Germline CDR1 SGHRS, CDR2 YFSETQ. The CDR3 length is 13 residues. V shed 4 bases and J shed 3 bases, with 11 bases lying between them.

This clone occurred a few times. Written as DNA, the CDR3 is TGTGCCGGGTCGACAGGGAATCAGCCCCAGCATTTT. Its translation is CAGSTGNQPQHF. This chain links TRBV6-1 with TRBJ1-5, with 7 nucleotides matching TRBD1. This CDR3 comprises 12 residues. V gave up 11 bases and J gave up 4 bases; unmatched junction bases: 5. Germline CDR1 is MNHNS and CDR2 is SASEGT.

This chain uses TRBV6-5 with TRBJ2-5; 10 bases line up with TRBD1. With 8 bases clipped from V and 7 bases from J, the junction kept 13 bases outside the gene matches. The CDR3 has 15 amino acids. Germline CDR1 and CDR2: MNHEY and SVGAGI. The CDR3 spells CASGRTDRGLGTQYF. The CDR3 DNA reads as TGTGCCAGCGGGAGAACCGACAGGGGGCTGGGGACCCAGTACTTC.

This clone was picked up a small number of times. The chain combines TRBV28 with TRBJ1-5; D possibly corresponds to TRBD1 (5 bases). The CDR3 has 15 amino acids. V was pared by 3 bases and J by 2 bases, with 11 bases between. CDR1 and CDR2 (germline): MDHEN, SYDVKM. The CDR3 loop is CASSLRGAGNQPQHF. The CDR3 region has the DNA TGTGCCAGCAGTTTGCGTGGGGCCGGCAATCAGCCCCAGCATTTT. Looking up the rest from reference TRBV28 and TRBJ1-5 gives the full variable domain: DVKVTQSSRYLVKRTGEKVFLECVQDMDHENMFWYRQDPGLGLRLIYFSYDVKMKEKGDIPEGYSVSREKKERFSLILESASTNQTSMYLCASSLRGAGNQPQHFGDGTRLSIL.

The chain links TRBV28 to TRBJ1-5; 12 nucleotides agree with TRBD1. With 6 bases clipped from V and 7 bases from J, the junction kept 13 bases outside the gene matches. The CDR3 runs to 17 residues. From germline, CDR1 is MDHEN and CDR2 SYDVKM. In DNA, the CDR3 is TGTGCCAGCAGCCAACCCGGGGGACAGGGGGCGAGGCAGCCCCAGCATTTT. As protein: CASSQPGGQGARQPQHF. Full variable domain (outside the CDR3, taken from reference TRBV28 and TRBJ1-5): DVKVTQSSRYLVKRTGEKVFLECVQDMDHENMFWYRQDPGLGLRLIYFSYDVKMKEKGDIPEGYSVSREKKERFSLILESASTNQTSMYLCASSQPGGQGARQPQHFGDGTRLSIL.

The chain has TRBV6-5 and TRBJ2-5; D might be TRBD1 (5 bases). The V gene's germline CDR1 is MNHEY and CDR2 SVGAGI. The CDR3 spans 14 residues. Trimming cost V 7 bases and J 4 bases, with 16 bases left between them. CDR3 amino acids: CASINPAQGETQYF. CDR3 DNA sequence: TGTGCCAGCATAAATCCCGCCCAGGGAGAGACCCAGTACTTC.

CDR3 amino acids: CASSLTWNTEAFF. For the CDR3, the DNA is TGTGCCAGCAGCCTGACTTGGAACACTGAAGCTTTCTTT. V gene TRBV11-2 combines with J gene TRBJ1-1; the D is unclear. Trimming stripped 5 bases from V and 1 base from J, with 8 bases between. CDR3 length: 13 amino acids. Germline CDR1 and CDR2: SGHAT and FQNNGV.

V is TRBV28 and J is TRBJ2-1; 13 nucleotides agree with TRBD2. The CDR3 contains 17 residues. After removal of 5 bases from V and 4 bases from J, the junction contained 8 bases not matched to a gene. The germline V gene has CDR1 MDHEN and CDR2 SYDVKM. As DNA, the CDR3 is TGTGCCAGCAGTCCCCGGACTAGCGGGAGAAGTTACAATGAGCAGTTCTTC. Translation: CASSPRTSGRSYNEQFF. Looking up the rest from reference TRBV28 and TRBJ2-1 gives the full variable domain: DVKVTQSSRYLVKRTGEKVFLECVQDMDHENMFWYRQDPGLGLRLIYFSYDVKMKEKGDIPEGYSVSREKKERFSLILESASTNQTSMYLCASSPRTSGRSYNEQFFGPGTRLTVL.

This clone has a handful of counts. The chain links TRBV19 to TRBJ1-5; TRBD1 is a possible D gene (5 bases). This CDR3 has 13 residues. Germline-derived CDR1 and CDR2 are LNHDA and SQIVND (reference sequence). Trimming shortened V by 5 bases and J by 5 bases, and 10 bases separated the two germline ends. CDR3 loop: CASSFRQYQPQHF. For the CDR3, the DNA is TGTGCCAGTAGTTTCCGACAGTATCAGCCCCAGCATTTT.

The V and J genes are TRBV15 and TRBJ2-5, with 11 bases that match TRBD2. The V segment lost 0 bases and the J segment 4 bases; nucleotides outside the gene matches: 13. Looked up from germline, CDR1 is LNHNV and CDR2 is YYDKDF (reference sequence). The CDR3 has 19 amino acids. CDR3 coding DNA: TGTGCCACCAGCAGAGATTTGGGCTTGGCTAGCGGGGGGCTAGAGACCCAGTACTTC. This sequence encodes CATSRDLGLASGGLETQYF.

The chain uses TRBV20-1 and TRBJ2-5; D is uncertain. The CDR3 runs 10 residues. V was cut by 6 bases and J by 4 bases, with 6 bases left in between. CDR1 DFQATT and CDR2 SNEGSKA come from the germline V gene (reference sequence). The CDR3 region is CSALRETQYF. CDR3 DNA: TGCAGTGCCCTAAGAGAGACCCAGTACTTC.

CDR3 bases: TGTGCCAGCGGTCTCCGTACAGCAAGGAACACTGAAGCTTTCTTT. As protein: CASGLRTARNTEAFF. The rearrangement uses TRBV2 and TRBJ1-1; D ambiguous. The CDR3 totals 15 residues. V lost 8 bases and J lost 1, with 17 bases in between. Germline CDR1 SNHLY, CDR2 FYNNEI.

This rearrangement joins TRBV7-9 to TRBJ2-1, with 7 positions matching TRBD2. Germline V CDR1 and CDR2: SEHNR, FQNEAQ (reference sequence). This CDR3 contains 16 residues. V lost 2 bases to trimming and J lost 2 bases; unmatched junction nucleotides: 6. The DNA of the CDR3 is TGTGCCAGCAGCTTACTGGGAGGGGAACCCTACAATGAGCAGTTCTTC. Protein: CASSLLGGEPYNEQFF.

This clone was observed a handful of times. The chain couples TRBV5-6 to TRBJ1-3; tentatively, D is TRBD1 (5 bases). The CDR3 loop spans 18 amino acids. The germline V and J ends were trimmed by 1 base and 0 bases, with 17 bases remaining between them. Germline V gene lookup returns CDR1 SGHDT and CDR2 YYEEEE. The chain's CDR3 is CASSLRGQFYGSGNTIYF. CDR3 nucleotide sequence: TGTGCCAGCAGCTTGAGGGGCCAATTTTACGGCTCTGGAAACACCATATATTTT.

The rearrangement links TRBV29-1 to TRBJ1-5, with D possibly TRBD1 on 6 matching bases. Trimming removed 7 bases from V and 5 bases from J, with 18 bases in between. CDR1 SQVTM and CDR2 ANQGSEA come from the germline V gene. The CDR3 contains 14 residues. CDR3: CSAGGTPSDQPQHF. In DNA, the CDR3 is TGCAGCGCGGGAGGGACACCAAGTGATCAGCCCCAGCATTTT.

This clone has a single count. DNA of the CDR3: TGTGCCAGCAGCCAGGGAGGGGGCTATGGCTACACCTTC. Translating it yields CASSQGGGYGYTF. The chain recombines TRBV7-3 with TRBJ1-2; the D gene is possibly TRBD1 (6 bases). The germline V gene has CDR1 SGHTA and CDR2 FQGTGA. V dropped 5 bases and J dropped 4 bases, with 11 bases sitting between them. The CDR3 is 13 residues long. Filled out from reference TRBV7-3 and TRBJ1-2, the complete variable domain reads GAGVSQTPSNKVTEKGKYVELRCDPISGHTALYWYRQSLGQGPEFLIYFQGTGAADDSGLPNDRFFAVRPEGSVSTLKIQRTERGDSAVYLCASSQGGGYGYTFGSGTRLTVV.

The gene calls are TRBV6-1 and TRBJ2-2; the D is unclear. Looked up from germline, CDR1 is MNHNS and CDR2 is SASEGT. The CDR3 has 15 residues. V gave up 7 bases and J gave up 4 bases, with 16 bases separating them. The CDR3 sequence is CASNPLVGSTGELFF. In DNA form, the CDR3 reads TGTGCCAGCAACCCACTCGTCGGGTCCACCGGGGAGCTGTTTTTT.

DNA of the CDR3: TGTGCCAGCAGCAAACAGGGGGGCAATCAGCCCCAGCATTTT. Protein: CASSKQGGNQPQHF. J is TRBJ1-5 and V is TRBV9; 8 nucleotides match TRBD1. The junction had 2 bases not matched to a gene; V was cut back by 4 bases and J by 2 bases. CDR3 length: 14 residues. Germline lookup yields CDR1 SGDLS and CDR2 YYNGEE.

The chain is built from TRBV7-9 and TRBJ1-1; D remains unclear. The V and J ends lost 6 bases and 2 bases respectively, with 7 bases between them. Germline-derived CDR1 and CDR2 are SEHNR and FQNEAQ (reference sequence). The CDR3 is 12 residues long. The CDR3 is CASRQVNTEAFF. In DNA form, the CDR3 reads TGTGCCAGCAGGCAGGTCAACACTGAAGCTTTCTTT.

This clone showed up just once. The CDR3 spells CASSSTSHGELFF. DNA of the CDR3: TGCGCCAGCAGCAGTACTAGCCACGGGGAGCTGTTTTTT. The chain employs TRBV5-1 and TRBJ2-2; the D gene is possibly TRBD2 (6 bases). Germline CDR1 is SGHRS and CDR2 is YFSETQ. V was clipped by 4 bases and J by 7 bases, with 11 bases between them. The CDR3 extends over 13 amino acids.

This rearrangement joins TRBV18 to TRBJ2-7; D is perhaps TRBD2 (5 bases). This CDR3 is built from 14 residues. Deletions cut 1 base from V and 4 bases from J, with 11 bases between. Germline V CDR1 and CDR2: KGHSH, LQKENI. For the CDR3, the DNA is TGTGCCAGCTCACCACAGTCGTCGGGGTACGAGCAGTACTTC. Encoded protein: CASSPQSSGYEQYF. The whole variable domain, filled in from reference TRBV18 and TRBJ2-7, reads NAGVMQNPRHLVRRRGQEARLRCSPMKGHSHVYWYRQLPEEGLKFMVYLQKENIIDESGMPKERFSAEFPKEGPSILRIQQVVRGDSAAYFCASSPQSSGYEQYFGPGTRLTVT.

The chain employs TRBV28 and TRBJ2-2, with D tentatively TRBD1 (7 bases). The CDR3 has 13 residues. Germline CDR1 MDHEN, CDR2 SYDVKM. The V end was cut by 2 bases, the J end by 17 bases, with 18 bases between. CDR3 protein: CASSLLANRGKFF. DNA for the CDR3: TGTGCCAGCAGTTTACTAGCGAACAGGGGTAAATTTTTT.

The chain employs TRBV7-9 and TRBJ1-2, with 9 bases aligning to TRBD1. V gave up 5 bases and J gave up 4 bases; unmatched junction bases: 8. This CDR3 region has 15 residues. Looked up from germline, CDR1 is SEHNR and CDR2 is FQNEAQ (reference sequence). This chain's CDR3 is CASSRGQGSGYGYTF. CDR3 DNA: TGTGCCAGCAGCCGGGGACAGGGCTCGGGCTATGGCTACACCTTC. The full variable domain, completed using reference TRBV7-9 and TRBJ1-2, is DTGVSQNPRHKITKRGQNVTFRCDPISEHNRLYWYRQTLGQGPEFLTYFQNEAQLEKSRLLSDRFSAERPKGSFSTLEIQRTEQGDSAMYLCASSRGQGSGYGYTFGSGTRLTVV.

As concerns this clone: Germline is not matched at one junction end, which may reflect a read error. The chain recombines TRBV28 with TRBJ2-6, with 8 bases lining up with TRBD1. Germline V CDR1 and CDR2: MDHEN, SYDVKM. This CDR3 region has 17 residues. The CDR3 bases are TGTGCCAGCAGACGAGGGACAGGAAACTCTGGGGCCAACGGCCTGACTTTC. Its translation: CASRRGTGNSGANGLTF. The whole variable domain, remainder taken from reference TRBV28 and TRBJ2-6, is DVKVTQSSRYLVKRTGEKVFLECVQDMDHENMFWYRQDPGLGLRLIYFSYDVKMKEKGDIPEGYSVSREKKERFSLILESASTNQTSMYLCASRRGTGNSGANGLTFGAGSRLTVL.